Sequencing of this T cell receptor (beta chain) was carried out in a study of cytomegalovirus exposure and HLA in healthy donors. Germline-derived CDR1 and CDR2 are SGHDT and YYEEEE. Unmatched junction bases numbered 10, after V lost 1 base and J lost 8 bases. The CDR3 spans 15 residues. Overall study results and limits: CMV antigen specificity of three CMV-associated chains was confirmed in vitro.

Concerning this clone: Its matching antigen is unknown.

With 60 Vbeta and 13 Jbeta primers, the PCR was carried out. The data were produced by immunoSEQ multiplex PCR, yet TCRdb's version contains in-frame clones alone and is incomplete. Here the sample spans hundreds of thousands of clones, 75% to 80% being singletons. The sequencing input was PBMCs. The V gene is TRBV5-6, the J gene TRBJ1-2; 8 bases map to TRBD1. The origin of this receptor is a man aged 18 to 29 in good health and CMV-seronegative. The CDR3 region is CASSLIGQGGVGYTF. CDR3 nucleotides: TGTGCCAGCAGCTTGATTGGACAGGGAGGGGTCGGCTACACCTTC.